This T cell receptor (beta chain) is drawn from a study of control samples from healthy donors and cancer patients. V gave up 9 bases and J gave up 4 bases; unmatched junction bases: 10. CDR1 WSHSY and CDR2 SAAADI come from the germline V gene. The CDR3 length is 17 residues. Here immunoSEQ multiplex PCR was the method, and the copy in TCRdb shows in-frame clones only, minus some. This table holds tens of thousands of clones, about 81% found once. The sample consisted of PBMCs. The clonotype comes from a man between 65 and 85 years old with lung cancer. The chain joins TRBV10-2 to TRBJ2-1; 15 bases fit TRBD2. CDR3 residues: CASRGLAGGSRYNEQFF. As DNA, the CDR3 is TGCGCCAGTAGGGGACTAGCGGGGGGCTCCCGTTACAATGAGCAGTTCTTC.